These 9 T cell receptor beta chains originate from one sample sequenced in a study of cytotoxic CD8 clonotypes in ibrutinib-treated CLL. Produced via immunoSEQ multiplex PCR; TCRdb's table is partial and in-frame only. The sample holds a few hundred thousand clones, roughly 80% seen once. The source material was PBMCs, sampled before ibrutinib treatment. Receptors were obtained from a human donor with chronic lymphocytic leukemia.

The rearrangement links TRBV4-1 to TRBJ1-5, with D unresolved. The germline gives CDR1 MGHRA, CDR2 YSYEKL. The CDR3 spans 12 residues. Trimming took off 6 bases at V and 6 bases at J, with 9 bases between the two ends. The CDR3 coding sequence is TGCGCCAGCAGGAATCCTGGTCAGCCCCAGCATTTT. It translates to CASRNPGQPQHF.

Here the CDR3 DNA reads TGTGCCATCAGTTCGACAGGGTTGACCGGGGAGCTGTTTTTT. Its protein product is CAISSTGLTGELFF. The chain recombines TRBV10-3 with TRBJ2-2, with 7 bases identical to TRBD1. Germline V lookup: CDR1 ENHRY, CDR2 SYGVKD. V lost 5 bases and J lost 5; bases outside the gene matches: 5. The CDR3 is 14 residues long.

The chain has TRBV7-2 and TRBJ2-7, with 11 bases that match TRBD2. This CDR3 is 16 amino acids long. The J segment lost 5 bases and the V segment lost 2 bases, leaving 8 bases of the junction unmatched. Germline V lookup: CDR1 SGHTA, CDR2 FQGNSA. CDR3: CASSLRLAGGLHEQYF. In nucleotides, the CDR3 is TGTGCCAGCAGCTTACGGTTAGCGGGAGGGCTCCACGAGCAGTACTTC.

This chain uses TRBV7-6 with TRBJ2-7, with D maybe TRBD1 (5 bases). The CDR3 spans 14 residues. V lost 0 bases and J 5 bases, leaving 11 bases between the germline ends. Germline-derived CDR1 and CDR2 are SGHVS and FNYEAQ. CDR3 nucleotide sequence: TGTGCCAGCAGCTTAGCGGGGCCAGGCCACGAGCAGTACTTC. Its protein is CASSLAGPGHEQYF.

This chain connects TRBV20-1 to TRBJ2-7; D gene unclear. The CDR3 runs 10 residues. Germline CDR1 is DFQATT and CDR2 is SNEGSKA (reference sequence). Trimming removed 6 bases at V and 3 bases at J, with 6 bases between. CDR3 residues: CSAADYEQYF. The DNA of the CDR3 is TGCAGTGCCGCCGACTACGAGCAGTACTTC.

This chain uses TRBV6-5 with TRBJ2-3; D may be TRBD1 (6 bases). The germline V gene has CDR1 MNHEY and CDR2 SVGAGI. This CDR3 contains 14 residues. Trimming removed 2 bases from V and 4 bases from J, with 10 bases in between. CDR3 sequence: CASSYERTADTQYF. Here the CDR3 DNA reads TGTGCCAGCAGTTACGAGCGGACAGCAGATACGCAGTATTTT.

CDR3 residues: CASSIGQARGNTIYF. The CDR3 coding sequence is TGTGCCAGTAGTATTGGCCAGGCAAGAGGAAACACCATATATTTT. This chain connects TRBV19 to TRBJ1-3; unclear D gene. Germline V gives CDR1 LNHDA, CDR2 SQIVND (reference sequence). V lost 3 bases and J 4 bases, leaving 13 bases between the germline ends. This CDR3 has 15 amino acids.

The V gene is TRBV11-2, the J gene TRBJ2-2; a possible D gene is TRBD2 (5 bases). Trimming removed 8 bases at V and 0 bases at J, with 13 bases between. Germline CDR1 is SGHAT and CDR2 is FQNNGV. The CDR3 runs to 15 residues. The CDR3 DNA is TGTGCCAGCTGGCTCACACTAGCGAACACCGGGGAGCTGTTTTTT. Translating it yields CASWLTLANTGELFF.

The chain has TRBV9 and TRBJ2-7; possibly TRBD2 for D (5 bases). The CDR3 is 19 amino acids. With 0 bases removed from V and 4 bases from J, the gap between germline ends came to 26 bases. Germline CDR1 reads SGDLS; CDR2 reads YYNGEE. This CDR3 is CASSVGGQPSRLRGYEQYF. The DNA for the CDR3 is TGTGCCAGCAGCGTAGGAGGTCAGCCTTCTCGGTTACGGGGATACGAGCAGTACTTC.